The next 4 T cell receptor beta chains were all read from a single sample in a study of memory CD4+ T cells and cytomegalovirus serostatus (dated by TCRdb to about 2019). A FACSAria II was used to sort memory CD4+ T cells, defined as single viable CD3+CD4+CD8-CD45RO+ cells. The library came from the immunoSEQ multiplex PCR assay. Here the immuneACCESS table is served through TCRdb, limited to in-frame sequences with V and J called. Missing clones are a known gap in these copies; in checked studies unresolved V genes cover under half, and the rest lacks a known reason. The sample contains tens of thousands of clones, around 82% of them found a single time. The top ten clonotypes cover about 0.48% of the sample. The sequenced material came from memory CD4+ T cells from blood. The receptors were gathered from an adult in good health and CMV-seronegative. Some clones in this sample may be carry-over from other donors' samples.

The rearrangement uses TRBV27 and TRBJ1-5; D unclear. Germline values: CDR1 MNHEY, CDR2 SMNVEV (reference sequence). V shed 0 bases and J shed 4 bases, with 13 bases lying between them. The CDR3 sequence is 16 residues long. The CDR3 loop reads CASSLSGLSPNQPQHF. The CDR3 nucleotides read TGTGCCAGCAGTTTATCAGGCCTCTCCCCAAATCAGCCCCAGCATTTT.

The J gene is TRBJ1-2, the V gene TRBV6-1; D is possibly TRBD1 (5 bases). CDR1 MNHNS and CDR2 SASEGT come from the germline V gene. V was cut by 4 bases and J by 2 bases, with 11 bases left in between. This CDR3 spans 14 amino acids. The CDR3 DNA sequence: TGTGCCAGCAGTGTTGTGACAGCCAACTATGGCTACACCTTC. It is translated as CASSVVTANYGYTF.

In nucleotides, the CDR3 is TGCGCCAGCGGACAGGGCAATGAAAACGAGCAGTACTTC. Its protein product is CASGQGNENEQYF. This rearrangement joins TRBV5-1 to TRBJ2-7, with 8 nucleotides matching TRBD1. CDR1 is SGHRS and CDR2 is YFSETQ in the germline V gene. The ends lost 7 bases at V and 5 bases at J; junction bases unmatched: 8. The CDR3 has 13 residues.

The V gene is TRBV4-3, the J gene TRBJ2-3, with D tentatively TRBD1 (7 bases). With 7 bases removed from V and 3 bases from J, the gap between germline ends came to 17 bases. In germline, CDR1 is LGHNA, CDR2 YSLEER. This CDR3 spans 15 amino acids. CDR3 nucleotides: TGCGCCAGCACCTTACAGGGGCTAGCGACAGATACGCAGTATTTT. The encoded protein is CASTLQGLATDTQYF.